These 4 T cell receptor beta chains originate from one sample sequenced in a study of blood T cell repertoires in COVID-19. The data were produced by immunoSEQ multiplex PCR, yet TCRdb's version contains in-frame clones alone and is incomplete. Of approximately 320,000 clones in the sample, 90% are singletons; the top ten hold 2.6%. The sample taken for sequencing was PBMCs or T cells enriched from blood (not recorded which). Receptors were obtained from a man in his sixties who had recovered from COVID-19.

CDR3 DNA: TGCGCCAGCAGCTTACTGTCTAGCGGGAACACCGGGGAGCTGTTTTTT. Protein product: CASSLLSSGNTGELFF. The chain links TRBV5-1 to TRBJ2-2; 7 bases fit TRBD2. Germline assignment: CDR1 SGHRS and CDR2 YFSETQ. Trimming cost V 2 bases and J 1 base; bases outside gene matches: 5. This CDR3 is built from 16 residues.

The V gene is TRBV11-2, the J gene TRBJ1-2, with D unresolved. With 5 bases removed from V and 4 bases from J, the gap between germline ends came to 20 bases. Germline V gives CDR1 SGHAT, CDR2 FQNNGV. The CDR3 spans 16 residues. The CDR3 loop reads CASSPWDVHSGYGYTF. DNA for the CDR3: TGTGCCAGCAGCCCATGGGATGTGCACAGCGGCTATGGCTACACCTTC. Using reference TRBV11-2 and TRBJ1-2 for the parts outside the CDR3, the full variable domain is EAGVAQSPRYKIIEKRQSVAFWCNPISGHATLYWYQQILGQGPKLLIQFQNNGVVDDSQLPKDRFSAERLKGVDSTLKIQPAKLEDSAVYLCASSPWDVHSGYGYTFGSGTRLTVV.

The genes are TRBV27 and TRBJ1-2, with D maybe TRBD1 (5 bases). This CDR3 has 13 amino acids. Trimming left V 3 bases short and J 8 bases short, with 13 bases between. Germline V lookup: CDR1 MNHEY, CDR2 SMNVEV (reference sequence). The CDR3 protein is CASSFPGQGGYTF. The CDR3 DNA is TGTGCCAGCAGTTTCCCAGGGCAAGGCGGCTACACCTTC.

The chain couples TRBV6-5 to TRBJ1-1; no clear D gene. Trimming cost V 0 bases and J 5 bases, with 16 bases left between them. The CDR3 has 16 amino acids. Germline V gene sequence: CDR1 MNHEY, CDR2 SVGAGI. The CDR3 nucleotides read TGTGCCAGCAGTTACTCGAGGGAGGCCGGAGGGACTGAAGCTTTCTTT. Its protein is CASSYSREAGGTEAFF.